What follows are 10 T cell receptor beta chains derived from one specimen sequenced in a study of identifying expanded T cells in peripheral blood. Assay: immunoSEQ multiplex PCR; the TCRdb copy retains only in-frame clones and omits some. The top ten hold 7.3% of the sample, which has over 65,000 clones, 70% to 90% seen once. Sequencing used blood. These receptors were collected from a person aged 18 to 75 in good health.

The rearrangement links TRBV10-1 to TRBJ1-2; unclear D gene. Trimming pared 0 bases from V and 4 bases from J, leaving 6 bases between. CDR3 length: 13 residues. Germline-derived CDR1 and CDR2 are WNHNN and SYGVQD (reference sequence). This CDR3 reads CASSESGLYGYTF. CDR3 bases: TGCGCCAGCAGTGAGTCGGGCCTCTATGGCTACACCTTC.

This sequence joins TRBV7-9 and TRBJ2-3, with TRBD1 as a possible D gene (5 bases). V lost 5 bases and J lost 1, with 13 bases in between. The CDR3 length is 15 residues. Germline assignment: CDR1 SEHNR and CDR2 FQNEAQ (reference sequence). CDR3 bases: TGTGCCAGCAGCCCCCAAGGGGCTGGCACAGATACGCAGTATTTT. Its translation is CASSPQGAGTDTQYF.

The J gene is TRBJ2-1, the V gene TRBV29-1; a possible D gene is TRBD2 (6 bases). Germline CDR1 is SQVTM and CDR2 is ANQGSEA. CDR3 length: 14 amino acids. V was trimmed by 4 bases and J by 1 base, leaving 11 bases between them. The CDR3: CSVASGTSYNEQFF. CDR3 sequence (DNA): TGCAGCGTTGCGTCGGGGACTTCCTACAATGAGCAGTTCTTC.

This chain joins TRBV13 and TRBJ2-1; 8 bases agree with TRBD2. The CDR3 runs 14 residues. CDR1 and CDR2 from the germline V gene are PRHDT and FYEKMQ (reference sequence). V shed 0 bases and J 5 bases; nucleotides not matched to a gene: 0. The CDR3 region has the DNA TGTGCCAGCAGCTTAGGACTAGCGGACAATGAGCAGTTCTTC. This codes for CASSLGLADNEQFF.

The chain uses TRBV7-2 and TRBJ2-7; possibly TRBD2 for D (6 bases). This CDR3 is 14 amino acids long. The germline gives CDR1 SGHTA, CDR2 FQGNSA. The V end was cut by 5 bases, the J end by 4 bases, with 15 bases between. The CDR3 loop reads CASSPVGGRYEQYF. For the CDR3, the DNA is TGTGCCAGCAGCCCGGTCGGGGGTAGGTACGAGCAGTACTTC.

The genes are TRBV7-2 and TRBJ2-3; 9 bases line up with TRBD2. Trimming at V came to 1 base and at J to 4 bases, leaving 9 bases not matched to a gene. This CDR3 contains 17 residues. Germline-derived CDR1 and CDR2 are SGHTA and FQGNSA. The CDR3 DNA is TGTGCCAGCAGCTTAGGAGGTTGGCGGGGGGGCCCAGATACGCAGTATTTT. This encodes CASSLGGWRGGPDTQYF.

This clone was found a few times. The chain employs TRBV7-8 and TRBJ2-7, with 11 bases lining up with TRBD2. Germline trimming cut 3 bases from V and 2 bases from J; bases unmatched to any gene: 6. In germline, CDR1 is SGHVS, CDR2 FQNEAQ. CDR3 length equals 16 residues. This CDR3 is CASSLGTSGKPYEQYF. The CDR3 nucleotides are TGTGCCAGCAGCTTGGGGACTAGCGGAAAACCCTACGAGCAGTACTTC.

The V and J genes are TRBV5-1 and TRBJ2-1, with 12 bases fitting TRBD2. This CDR3 has 16 amino acids. Germline V lookup: CDR1 SGHRS, CDR2 YFSETQ. V lost 3 bases, J lost 7 bases, and 8 bases stayed unmatched. Here the CDR3 reads CASSSQTSGSFNEQFF. DNA for the CDR3: TGCGCCAGCAGCTCACAGACTAGCGGGAGTTTTAATGAGCAGTTCTTC.

This chain joins TRBV5-6 and TRBJ1-1; 7 bases are shared with TRBD1. V gave up 4 bases and J gave up 1 base; unmatched junction bases: 7. The germline CDR1 and CDR2 sequences are SGHDT and YYEEEE. This CDR3 has 15 amino acids. The CDR3 is CASSIGQAWNTEAFF. CDR3 sequence (DNA): TGTGCCAGCAGCATAGGACAGGCCTGGAACACTGAAGCTTTCTTT.

J is TRBJ2-5 and V is TRBV30; 7 bases line up with TRBD2. Germline V lookup: CDR1 GTSNPN, CDR2 SVGIG (reference sequence). After removal of 2 bases from V and 3 bases from J, the junction contained 9 bases not matched to a gene. The CDR3 runs to 15 residues. In DNA, the CDR3 is TGTGCCTGGAGTCCACCGGGACTATCTAAAGAGACCCAGTACTTC. This gives the protein CAWSPPGLSKETQYF.